A single sample gave rise to the 25 T cell receptor beta chains below, sequenced in a study of T cell changes during pregnancy in multiple sclerosis. This table comes from immunoSEQ multiplex PCR, and its TCRdb copy is limited to in-frame clones, with some not included. Among some 80,000 clones, less than 95% were seen once, and the ten largest hold roughly 2.5%. The starting material was peripheral blood, obtained in the third trimester of pregnancy. The receptors were sampled from a female donor with multiple sclerosis, enrolled in a pregnancy study.

The rearrangement uses TRBV7-6 and TRBJ2-5; no definite D call. Germline V CDR1 and CDR2: SGHVS, FNYEAQ. The V and J ends lost 1 base and 3 bases respectively, with 18 bases between them. This CDR3 spans 17 amino acids. CDR3 loop: CASSLDFFGGGEETQYF. The CDR3 bases are TGTGCCAGCAGCTTAGATTTTTTTGGTGGCGGAGAAGAGACCCAGTACTTC.

This clone was seen once. The CDR3 bases are TGTGCCGGAGGGAGGGCAACTAACTATGGCTACACCTTC. It specifies CAGGRATNYGYTF. This chain links TRBV6-1 with TRBJ1-2; no clear D. This CDR3 has 13 amino acids. Looked up from germline, CDR1 is MNHNS and CDR2 is SASEGT. Trimming stripped 11 bases from V and 0 bases from J, with 13 bases between.

The gene calls are TRBV2 and TRBJ1-1; a possible D gene is TRBD1 (5 bases). The CDR3 contains 15 residues. Looked up from germline, CDR1 is SNHLY and CDR2 is FYNNEI. Trimming cost V 3 bases and J 0 bases, with 11 bases left between them. CDR3 nucleotide sequence: TGTGCCAGCAGTGAGGATCGGGGGGTGAACACTGAAGCTTTCTTT. As protein: CASSEDRGVNTEAFF.

CDR3 region: CASSFARTGAYTF. For the CDR3, the DNA is TGTGCCAGCAGCTTCGCCCGTACAGGAGCCTACACCTTC. This rearrangement joins TRBV7-9 to TRBJ1-2, with a weak D call TRBD1 (5 bases). Germline assignment: CDR1 SEHNR and CDR2 FQNEAQ (reference sequence). V was trimmed by 3 bases and J by 10 bases, leaving 15 bases between them. This CDR3 has 13 amino acids.

This sequence joins TRBV10-3 and TRBJ2-3; the match to TRBD1 covers 11 bases. CDR3 length: 13 amino acids. CDR1 and CDR2 from the germline V gene are ENHRY and SYGVKD. With V trimmed by 10 bases and J by 3 bases, 3 bases remained unmatched. CDR3 bases: TGTGCCACCGGGACAGGGGGGACAGATACGCAGTATTTT. Translation gives CATGTGGTDTQYF.

This sequence joins TRBV7-8 and TRBJ2-7; weak D call: TRBD1 (6 bases). This CDR3 contains 16 residues. The germline gives CDR1 SGHVS, CDR2 FQNEAQ. V dropped 3 bases and J dropped 2 bases, with 17 bases sitting between them. The CDR3 here is CASSFAQGLSPYEQYF. The CDR3 DNA reads as TGTGCCAGCAGCTTCGCACAGGGCCTGTCCCCCTACGAGCAGTACTTC.

The chain joins TRBV7-3 to TRBJ2-1; possibly TRBD2 for D (6 bases). Deletions cut 5 bases from V and 0 bases from J, with 14 bases between. Germline V gives CDR1 SGHTA, CDR2 FQGTGA. The CDR3 consists of 16 residues. The CDR3: CASSLLATSSYNEQFF. The CDR3 coding sequence is TGTGCCAGCAGCCTATTGGCGACTAGCTCCTACAATGAGCAGTTCTTC.

The J gene is TRBJ2-7, the V gene TRBV5-5; TRBD2 is a possible D gene (5 bases). Germline V gene sequence: CDR1 SGHKS, CDR2 YYEKEE (reference sequence). This CDR3 has 13 residues. V was trimmed by 5 bases and J by 2 bases, leaving 11 bases between them. This CDR3 reads CASSLRAPYEQYF. The CDR3 bases are TGTGCCAGCAGTCTGAGGGCGCCCTACGAGCAGTACTTC. Full variable domain (outside the CDR3, taken from reference TRBV5-5 and TRBJ2-7): DAGVTQSPTHLIKTRGQQVTLRCSPISGHKSVSWYQQVLGQGPQFIFQYYEKEERGRGNFPDRFSARQFPNYSSELNVNALLLGDSALYLCASSLRAPYEQYFGPGTRLTVT.

The chain employs TRBV7-9 and TRBJ1-2, with D possibly matching TRBD1 (5 bases). CDR1 is SEHNR, CDR2 FQNEAQ, per germline (reference sequence). The CDR3 has 12 residues. V lost 3 bases, J lost 4 bases, and 6 bases lay in between. In nucleotides, the CDR3 is TGTGCCAGCAGCTTGGACACCTATGGCTACACCTTC. As protein: CASSLDTYGYTF.

The chain combines TRBV7-3 with TRBJ2-5, with a possible D match to TRBD2 (6 bases). Trimming shortened V by 3 bases and J by 4 bases, and 12 bases separated the two germline ends. Germline-derived CDR1 and CDR2 are SGHTA and FQGTGA. CDR3 size: 14 residues. The CDR3 bases are TGTGCCAGCAGCTTGGCGGGGCGGGGAGAGACCCAGTACTTC. Its protein is CASSLAGRGETQYF.

V and J are TRBV18 and TRBJ1-2; TRBD1 aligns across 9 bases. CDR3 length: 15 residues. Trimming cost V 4 bases and J 6 bases; bases outside gene matches: 9. Germline V CDR1 and CDR2: KGHSH, LQKENI. DNA for the CDR3: TGTGCCAGCTCACTAAACCCTACAGGGGGCCATGGCTACACCTTC. It yields the protein CASSLNPTGGHGYTF.

The chain combines TRBV7-9 with TRBJ1-4; 7 bases line up with TRBD1. This CDR3 spans 14 amino acids. Germline V lookup: CDR1 SEHNR, CDR2 FQNEAQ (reference sequence). The junction had 6 bases not matched to a gene; V was cut back by 3 bases and J by 8 bases. CDR3 loop: CASSFLGGSEKLFF. The CDR3 DNA reads TGTGCCAGCAGCTTCTTAGGGGGCTCAGAAAAACTGTTTTTT. The full variable domain, with the rest looked up from reference TRBV7-9 and TRBJ1-4, is DTGVSQNPRHKITKRGQNVTFRCDPISEHNRLYWYRQTLGQGPEFLTYFQNEAQLEKSRLLSDRFSAERPKGSFSTLEIQRTEQGDSAMYLCASSFLGGSEKLFFGSGTQLSVL.

The chain is built from TRBV6-1 and TRBJ1-4; 7 bases align to TRBD1. The CDR3 has 16 residues. Germline CDR1 reads MNHNS; CDR2 reads SASEGT. The J segment lost 10 bases and the V segment lost 2 bases, leaving 13 bases of the junction unmatched. The CDR3 nucleotides read TGTGCCAGCAGTGAACCGGGACAGCCTACCGGGGGAAAACTGTTTTTT. This translates into CASSEPGQPTGGKLFF.

V gene TRBV6-1 combines with J gene TRBJ1-6, with D possibly TRBD1 on 6 matching bases. Germline values: CDR1 MNHNS, CDR2 SASEGT. V was shortened by 5 bases and J by 7 bases, with 15 bases between the two germline ends. There are 15 residues in the CDR3. CDR3 amino acids: CASSPRTDPNSPLHF. In nucleotides, the CDR3 is TGTGCCAGCAGTCCCCGGACAGATCCCAATTCACCCCTCCACTTT.

The V gene is TRBV9, the J gene TRBJ1-3; D ambiguous. CDR3 length: 15 residues. Germline CDR1 and CDR2: SGDLS and YYNGEE. Trimming removed 2 bases at V and 0 bases at J, with 9 bases between. DNA for the CDR3: TGTGCCAGCAGCGTTTGGGAGAGCTCTGGAAACACCATATATTTT. It yields the protein CASSVWESSGNTIYF.

The chain uses TRBV2 and TRBJ1-5; D is ambiguous. CDR3 size: 16 residues. Germline-derived CDR1 and CDR2 are SNHLY and FYNNEI. The V and J ends lost 2 bases and 9 bases respectively, with 20 bases between them. The CDR3 is CASSEKVSRRLRPQHF. The CDR3 nucleotides read TGTGCCAGCAGTGAAAAGGTATCCCGCAGGTTAAGGCCCCAGCATTTT.

The chain uses TRBV29-1 and TRBJ1-2; D is possibly TRBD1 (5 bases). Germline assignment: CDR1 SQVTM and CDR2 ANQGSEA. V shed 4 bases and J shed 6 bases, with 9 bases lying between them. The CDR3 contains 11 residues. The CDR3 DNA follows: TGCAGCGTTGTCGGGGGAAATGGCTACACCTTC. Its translation: CSVVGGNGYTF. Full variable domain (remainder filled in from reference TRBV29-1 and TRBJ1-2): SAVISQKPSRDICQRGTSLTIQCQVDSQVTMMFWYRQQPGQSLTLIATANQGSEATYESGFVIDKFPISRPNLTFSTLTVSNMSPEDSSIYLCSVVGGNGYTFGSGTRLTVV.

The chain carries TRBV18 and TRBJ1-4; 7 nucleotides match TRBD1. Germline V CDR1 and CDR2: KGHSH, LQKENI. The CDR3 spans 15 residues. V lost 5 bases and J lost 7; bases outside the gene matches: 10. DNA of the CDR3: TGTGCCAGCTCATCAGAACTTCAGGGGGGTGAAAAACTGTTTTTT. Protein: CASSSELQGGEKLFF.

The V and J genes are TRBV7-8 and TRBJ1-6, with D possibly matching TRBD1 (5 bases). The CDR3 is 17 amino acids. Germline CDR1 reads SGHVS; CDR2 reads FQNEAQ. V was shortened by 5 bases and J by 10 bases, with 24 bases between the two germline ends. CDR3: CASSRSGTPGENSPLHF. As DNA, the CDR3 is TGTGCCAGCAGCCGATCCGGGACCCCGGGGGAAAACTCACCCCTCCACTTT.

The rearrangement links TRBV7-9 to TRBJ2-2; 7 bases agree with TRBD1. The CDR3 has 15 residues. Germline CDR1 SEHNR, CDR2 FQNEAQ (reference sequence). V was clipped by 5 bases and J by 6 bases; unmatched bases: 9. The CDR3 DNA reads as TGTGCCAGCAGCCGGGACAGAAATATTGCCGGGGAGCTGTTTTTT. This encodes CASSRDRNIAGELFF.

The chain uses TRBV7-9 and TRBJ2-1, with a tentative D call TRBD1 (6 bases). In germline, CDR1 is SEHNR, CDR2 FQNEAQ (reference sequence). This CDR3 is built from 11 residues. Trimming took 9 bases from V and 5 from J, leaving 8 bases between them. The CDR3 DNA reads as TGTGCCAGTTCAGGGGACAATGAGCAGTTCTTC. This gives the protein CASSGDNEQFF.

The V gene is TRBV10-2, the J gene TRBJ1-2; maybe TRBD1 (6 bases). This CDR3 is 17 amino acids long. The V gene's germline CDR1 is WSHSY and CDR2 SAAADI. V was pared by 0 bases and J by 2 bases, with 16 bases between. This chain's CDR3 is CASSESGFQGPNYGYTF. CDR3 nucleotides: TGCGCCAGCAGTGAGTCAGGGTTCCAGGGGCCAAACTATGGCTACACCTTC.

This clone was detected a few times. The V call is TRBV30, the J call TRBJ1-2, with TRBD1 as a possible D gene (5 bases). CDR1 GTSNPN and CDR2 SVGIG come from the germline V gene (reference sequence). Between the trimmed V and J ends, which lost 0 bases and 8 bases, there was a span of 13 bases. There are 13 residues in the CDR3. This CDR3 is CAWSVDFRVGYTF. Written as DNA, the CDR3 is TGTGCCTGGAGTGTAGATTTCAGGGTGGGCTACACCTTC.

The rearrangement links TRBV6-1 to TRBJ1-4; D is uncertain. There are 14 residues in the CDR3. Germline V gene data show CDR1 as MNHNS and CDR2 as SASEGT. V dropped 7 bases and J dropped 4 bases, with 13 bases sitting between them. CDR3 sequence reads: CASISTEVNEKLFF. The CDR3 region has the DNA TGTGCCAGCATAAGCACAGAAGTTAATGAAAAACTGTTTTTT.

The J gene is TRBJ1-2, the V gene TRBV5-1; D is perhaps TRBD1 (5 bases). Germline CDR1 and CDR2: SGHRS and YFSETQ. Trimming pared 4 bases from V and 0 bases from J, leaving 13 bases between. The CDR3 covers 15 residues. The CDR3 region has the DNA TGCGCCAGCAGCACAGCAGGGTTAGCTAACTATGGCTACACCTTC. Protein: CASSTAGLANYGYTF. The full variable domain, its missing parts supplied by reference TRBV5-1 and TRBJ1-2, is KAGVTQTPRYLIKTRGQQVTLSCSPISGHRSVSWYQQTPGQGLQFLFEYFSETQRNKGNFPGRFSGRQFSNSRSEMNVSTLELGDSALYLCASSTAGLANYGYTFGSGTRLTVV.